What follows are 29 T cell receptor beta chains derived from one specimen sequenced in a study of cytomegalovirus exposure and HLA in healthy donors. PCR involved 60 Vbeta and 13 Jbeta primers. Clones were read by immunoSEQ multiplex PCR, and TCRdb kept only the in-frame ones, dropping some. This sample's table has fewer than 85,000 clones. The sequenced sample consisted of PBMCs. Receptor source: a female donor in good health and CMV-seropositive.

CDR3 sequence: CASSFSSGNTIYF. As DNA, the CDR3 is TGTGCCAGCAGCTTTAGCTCTGGAAACACCATATATTTT. The rearrangement links TRBV11-2 to TRBJ1-3; D not resolved. The CDR3 length is 13 residues. V lost 3 bases, J lost 0 bases, and 3 bases lay in between. CDR1 is SGHAT and CDR2 is FQNNGV in the germline V gene.

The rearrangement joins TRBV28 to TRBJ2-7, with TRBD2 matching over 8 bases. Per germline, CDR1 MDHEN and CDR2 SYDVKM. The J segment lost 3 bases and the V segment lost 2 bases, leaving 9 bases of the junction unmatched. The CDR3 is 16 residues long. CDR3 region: CASSLVGGLAGYEQYF. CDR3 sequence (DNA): TGTGCCAGCAGTTTAGTAGGGGGGCTAGCGGGCTACGAGCAGTACTTC.

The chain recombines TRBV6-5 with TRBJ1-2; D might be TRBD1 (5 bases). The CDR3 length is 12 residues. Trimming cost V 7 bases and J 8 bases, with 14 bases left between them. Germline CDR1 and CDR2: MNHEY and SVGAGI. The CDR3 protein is CASNPRAGGYTF. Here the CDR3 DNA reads TGTGCCAGCAATCCCAGGGCGGGGGGCTACACCTTC.

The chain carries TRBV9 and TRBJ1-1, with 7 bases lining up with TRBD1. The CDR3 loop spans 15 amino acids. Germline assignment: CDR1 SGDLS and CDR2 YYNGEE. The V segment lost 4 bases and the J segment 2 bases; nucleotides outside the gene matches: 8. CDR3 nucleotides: TGTGCCAGCAGCTCTCAGACAGGGATTAACACTGAAGCTTTCTTT. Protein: CASSSQTGINTEAFF.

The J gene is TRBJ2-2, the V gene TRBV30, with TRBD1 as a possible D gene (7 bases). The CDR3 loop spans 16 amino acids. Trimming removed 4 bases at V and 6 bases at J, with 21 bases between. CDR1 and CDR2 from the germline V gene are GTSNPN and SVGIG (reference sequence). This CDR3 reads CAWIRRDSGGPGELFF. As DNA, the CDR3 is TGTGCCTGGATAAGGCGGGACAGTGGGGGACCCGGGGAGCTGTTTTTT.

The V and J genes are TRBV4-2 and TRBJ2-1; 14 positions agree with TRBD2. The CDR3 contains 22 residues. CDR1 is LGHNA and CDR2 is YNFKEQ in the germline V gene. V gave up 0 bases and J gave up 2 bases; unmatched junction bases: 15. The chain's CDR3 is CASSQDVTRGLAGVVTYNEQFF. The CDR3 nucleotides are TGTGCCAGCAGCCAAGACGTGACTAGGGGACTAGCGGGGGTGGTTACCTACAATGAGCAGTTCTTC.

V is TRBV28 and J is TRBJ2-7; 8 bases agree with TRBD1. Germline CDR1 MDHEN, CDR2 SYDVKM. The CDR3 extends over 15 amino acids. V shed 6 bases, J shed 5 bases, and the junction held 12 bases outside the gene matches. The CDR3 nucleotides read TGTGCCAGCAGCCAACCCAGGGGGCCGGCCAACGAGCAGTACTTC. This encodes CASSQPRGPANEQYF. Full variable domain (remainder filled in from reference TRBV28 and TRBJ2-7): DVKVTQSSRYLVKRTGEKVFLECVQDMDHENMFWYRQDPGLGLRLIYFSYDVKMKEKGDIPEGYSVSREKKERFSLILESASTNQTSMYLCASSQPRGPANEQYFGPGTRLTVT.

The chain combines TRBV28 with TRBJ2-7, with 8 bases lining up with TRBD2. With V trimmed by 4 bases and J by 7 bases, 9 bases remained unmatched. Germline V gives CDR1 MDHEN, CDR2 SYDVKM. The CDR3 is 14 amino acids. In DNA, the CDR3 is TGTGCCAGCAGTTCAGGGACTAGTACCTGGGAGCAGTACTTC. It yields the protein CASSSGTSTWEQYF.

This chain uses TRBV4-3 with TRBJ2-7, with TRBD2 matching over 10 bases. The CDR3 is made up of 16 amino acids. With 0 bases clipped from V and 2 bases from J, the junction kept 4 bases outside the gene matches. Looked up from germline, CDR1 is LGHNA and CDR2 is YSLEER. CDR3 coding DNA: TGCGCCAGCAGCCAAGATCTAGCGGGGGATACCTACGAGCAGTACTTC. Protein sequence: CASSQDLAGDTYEQYF.

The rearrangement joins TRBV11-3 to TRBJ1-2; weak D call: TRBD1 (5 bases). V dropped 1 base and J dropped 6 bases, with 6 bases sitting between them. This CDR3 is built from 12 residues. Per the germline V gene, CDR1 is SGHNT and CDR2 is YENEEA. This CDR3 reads CASSLGRDGYTF. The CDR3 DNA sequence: TGTGCCAGCAGCTTAGGCAGGGATGGCTACACCTTC. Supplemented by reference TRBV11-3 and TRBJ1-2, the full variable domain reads EAGVVQSPRYKIIEKKQPVAFWCNPISGHNTLYWYLQNLGQGPELLIRYENEEAVDDSQLPKDRFSAERLKGVDSTLKIQPAELGDSAVYLCASSLGRDGYTFGSGTRLTVV.

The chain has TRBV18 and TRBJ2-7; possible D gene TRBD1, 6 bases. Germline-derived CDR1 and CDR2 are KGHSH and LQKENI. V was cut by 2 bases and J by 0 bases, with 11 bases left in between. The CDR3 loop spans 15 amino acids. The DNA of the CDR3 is TGTGCCAGCTCACCAGGACAGTTGAGCTCCTACGAGCAGTACTTC. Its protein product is CASSPGQLSSYEQYF. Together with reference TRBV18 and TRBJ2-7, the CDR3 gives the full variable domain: NAGVMQNPRHLVRRRGQEARLRCSPMKGHSHVYWYRQLPEEGLKFMVYLQKENIIDESGMPKERFSAEFPKEGPSILRIQQVVRGDSAAYFCASSPGQLSSYEQYFGPGTRLTVT.

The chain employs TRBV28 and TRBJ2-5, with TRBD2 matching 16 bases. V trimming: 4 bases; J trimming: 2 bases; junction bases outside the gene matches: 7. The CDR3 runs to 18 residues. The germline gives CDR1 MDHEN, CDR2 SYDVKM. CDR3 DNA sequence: TGTGCCAGCAGTTCACCGGGACTAGCGGGGGGGCAGCAAGAGACCCAGTACTTC. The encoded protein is CASSSPGLAGGQQETQYF.

DNA of the CDR3: TGTGCCAGCAGTTACGGGGGGACAGGGAGGCGCGAGCAGTACTTC. Amino acids: CASSYGGTGRREQYF. The chain uses TRBV28 and TRBJ2-7, with 9 bases matching TRBD1. Germline values: CDR1 MDHEN, CDR2 SYDVKM. The J segment lost 6 bases and the V segment lost 4 bases, leaving 10 bases of the junction unmatched. The CDR3 extends over 15 amino acids.

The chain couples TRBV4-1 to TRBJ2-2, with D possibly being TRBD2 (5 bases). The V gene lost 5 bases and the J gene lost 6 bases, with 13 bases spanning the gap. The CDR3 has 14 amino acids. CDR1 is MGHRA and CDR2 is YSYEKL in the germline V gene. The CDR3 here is CASSAPRGAGELFF. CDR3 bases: TGCGCCAGCAGCGCCCCACGGGGAGCCGGGGAGCTGTTTTTT.

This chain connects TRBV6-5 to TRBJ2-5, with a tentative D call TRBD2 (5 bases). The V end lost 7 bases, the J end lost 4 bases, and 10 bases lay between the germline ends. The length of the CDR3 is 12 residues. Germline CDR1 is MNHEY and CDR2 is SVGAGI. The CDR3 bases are TGTGCCAGCAAGAGGGATGGAGAGACCCAGTACTTC. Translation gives CASKRDGETQYF.

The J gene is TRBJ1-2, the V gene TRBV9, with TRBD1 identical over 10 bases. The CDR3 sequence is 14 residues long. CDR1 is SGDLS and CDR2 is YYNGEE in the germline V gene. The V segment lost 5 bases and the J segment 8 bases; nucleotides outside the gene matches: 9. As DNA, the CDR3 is TGTGCCAGCAGTGGAACCGGGACAGGGGTCGGCTACACCTTC. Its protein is CASSGTGTGVGYTF.

In nucleotides, the CDR3 is TGTGCCAGCAGCTTAGTATCGGGAGTGGGCGGCTACACCTTC. It encodes CASSLVSGVGGYTF. This chain links TRBV7-9 with TRBJ1-2; D ambiguous. The CDR3 totals 14 residues. Germline V gene data show CDR1 as SEHNR and CDR2 as FQNEAQ (reference sequence). V dropped 1 base and J dropped 8 bases, with 14 bases sitting between them.

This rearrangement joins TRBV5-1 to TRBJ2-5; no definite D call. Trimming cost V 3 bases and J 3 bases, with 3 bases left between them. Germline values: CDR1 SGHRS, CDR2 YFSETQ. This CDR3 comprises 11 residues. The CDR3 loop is CASSSKETQYF. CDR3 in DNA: TGCGCCAGCAGCTCTAAAGAGACCCAGTACTTC.

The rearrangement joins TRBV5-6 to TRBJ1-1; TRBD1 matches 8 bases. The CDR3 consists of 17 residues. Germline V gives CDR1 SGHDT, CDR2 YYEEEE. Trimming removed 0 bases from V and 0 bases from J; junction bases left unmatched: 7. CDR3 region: CASSLVQGAGMNTEAFF. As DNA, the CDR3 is TGTGCCAGCAGCTTGGTTCAGGGGGCAGGGATGAACACTGAAGCTTTCTTT.

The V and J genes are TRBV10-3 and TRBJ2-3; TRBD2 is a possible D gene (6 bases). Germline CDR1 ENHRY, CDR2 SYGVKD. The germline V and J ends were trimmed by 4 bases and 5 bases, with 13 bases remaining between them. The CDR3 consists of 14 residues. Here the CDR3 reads CAISGGGIRDTQYF. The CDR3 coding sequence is TGTGCCATCAGTGGCGGCGGGATTAGAGATACGCAGTATTTT.

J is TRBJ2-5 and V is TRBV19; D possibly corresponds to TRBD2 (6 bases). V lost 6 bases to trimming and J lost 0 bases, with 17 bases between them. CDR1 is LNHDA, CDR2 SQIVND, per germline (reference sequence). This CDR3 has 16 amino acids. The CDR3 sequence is CASRSDVGGNQETQYF. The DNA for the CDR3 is TGTGCCAGTAGGTCCGACGTGGGGGGAAACCAAGAGACCCAGTACTTC.

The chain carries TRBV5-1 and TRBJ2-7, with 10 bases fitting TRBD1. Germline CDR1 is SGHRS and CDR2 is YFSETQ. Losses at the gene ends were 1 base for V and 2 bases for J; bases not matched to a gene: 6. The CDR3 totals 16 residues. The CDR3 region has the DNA TGCGCCAGCAGCTTGTCCCGGGACAGGGGAGCCTACGAGCAGTACTTC. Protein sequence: CASSLSRDRGAYEQYF. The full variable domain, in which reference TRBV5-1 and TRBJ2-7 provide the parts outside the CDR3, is KAGVTQTPRYLIKTRGQQVTLSCSPISGHRSVSWYQQTPGQGLQFLFEYFSETQRNKGNFPGRFSGRQFSNSRSEMNVSTLELGDSALYLCASSLSRDRGAYEQYFGPGTRLTVT.

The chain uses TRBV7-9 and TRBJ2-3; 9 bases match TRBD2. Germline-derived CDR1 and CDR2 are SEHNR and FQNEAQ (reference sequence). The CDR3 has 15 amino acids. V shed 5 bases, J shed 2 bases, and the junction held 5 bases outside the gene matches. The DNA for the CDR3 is TGTGCCAGCAGCGAGCGGGGGGCCAACACAGATACGCAGTATTTT. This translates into CASSERGANTDTQYF.

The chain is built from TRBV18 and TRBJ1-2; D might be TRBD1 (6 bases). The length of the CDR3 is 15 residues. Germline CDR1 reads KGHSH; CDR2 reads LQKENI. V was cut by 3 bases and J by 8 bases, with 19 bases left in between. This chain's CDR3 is CASSPVGTGNFGYTF. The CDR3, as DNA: TGTGCCAGCTCACCGGTCGGTACAGGGAACTTCGGCTACACCTTC.

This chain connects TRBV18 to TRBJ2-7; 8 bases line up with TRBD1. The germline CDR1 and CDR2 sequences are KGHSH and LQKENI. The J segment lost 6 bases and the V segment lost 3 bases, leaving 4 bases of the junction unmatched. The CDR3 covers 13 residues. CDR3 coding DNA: TGTGCCAGCTCACCGGCAGGGGGCCGCGAGCAGTACTTC. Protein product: CASSPAGGREQYF.

The CDR3 loop is CASKSSGRADTQYF. As DNA, the CDR3 is TGTGCCAGTAAAAGTTCCGGGAGGGCAGATACGCAGTATTTT. J is TRBJ2-3 and V is TRBV19, with 8 bases fitting TRBD2. CDR1 is LNHDA and CDR2 is SQIVND in the germline V gene (reference sequence). CDR3 size: 14 residues. Losses at the gene ends were 7 bases for V and 4 bases for J; bases not matched to a gene: 7.

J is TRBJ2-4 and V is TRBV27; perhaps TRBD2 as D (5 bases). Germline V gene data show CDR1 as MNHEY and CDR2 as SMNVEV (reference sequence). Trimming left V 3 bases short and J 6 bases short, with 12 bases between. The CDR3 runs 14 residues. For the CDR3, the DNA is TGTGCCAGCAGTTTCGGGATTATCGGAAACATTCAGTACTTC. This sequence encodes CASSFGIIGNIQYF.

This CDR3 is CASSTGQGNTEAFF. The CDR3 DNA is TGTGCCAGTAGTACGGGACAGGGAAACACTGAAGCTTTCTTT. The gene calls are TRBV19 and TRBJ1-1; 9 nucleotides align to TRBD1. CDR1 is LNHDA, CDR2 SQIVND, per germline (reference sequence). V shed 4 bases and J 2 bases; nucleotides not matched to a gene: 2. The CDR3 covers 14 residues.

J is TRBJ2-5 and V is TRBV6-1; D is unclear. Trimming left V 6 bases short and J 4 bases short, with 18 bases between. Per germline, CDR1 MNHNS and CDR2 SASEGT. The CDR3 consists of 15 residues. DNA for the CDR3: TGTGCCAGCAGCGATAGAGGATGGGTGCGAGAGACCCAGTACTTC. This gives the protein CASSDRGWVRETQYF.